A single T cell receptor beta chain is shown here with its context. This clone came up a few times. There is no known antigen for this receptor. No much larger clone is present one base from it, and per-base qualities are unavailable. The immunoSEQ Assay, a bias-controlled multiplex PCR, was used to amplify TCRbeta CDR3 regions from genomic DNA. On the authors' methods: Nucleated cell counts per sample were estimated from amplification of reference gene primers within the assay. Sequence reads were collapsed and filtered to measure the absolute abundance of every unique TCRbeta CDR3 rearrangement. For each sample, productive Simpson clonality was calculated as the square root of Simpson's diversity index over productive rearrangements. Imported from immuneACCESS, the table was reduced by TCRdb to in-frame sequences with V and J called. These copies leave out some clones; in studies compared against another copy, an unresolved V gene accounts for under half, and the cause of the remainder is not known. The V and J calls and clone size are taken from that table; D and trimming were inferred from the DNA. A total of roughly 70,000 clones appear in this sample, about 88% of them only once. The ten largest clones capture 1.3% to 1.5% of the sample.

The CDR3 covers 15 residues, taking in both the cysteine and the phenylalanine. Of all the DNA, just the CDR3 is kept, 45 bases in frame from base 1. V lost 5 bases and J lost 1 base, and the count of bases not matched to a germline gene is 4. From the germline V gene, CDR1 is SGHTA and CDR2 is FQGTGA. Collaborating institutions collected whole blood in K2EDTA tubes following their own protocols. For TCRbeta analysis, collaborators shipped samples as frozen whole blood, isolated PBMCs, or DNA extracted from either of those sample types. The sample is drawn from a study of blood T cell repertoires in COVID-19 (dated by TCRdb to the early 2020s). Looking at the study overall: Samples covering the acute and convalescent phases of COVID-19 were provided by collaborators in the United States, Italy and Spain. The prospective study material was composed of cDNA or gDNA derived from T cells, B-cell-depleted T cells, or PBMCs. The repertoires were released in a freely available public database intended as a resource for research on the immune response to SARS-CoV-2. Where available, HLA class I and class II types were taken from metadata supplied by the sample provider and were not determined by assay-based typing. Subjects who had been exposed to COVID-19, were actively infected with it, or had recovered from it provided the deeply sampled blood TCRbeta repertoires that made up the dataset. Samples came from the ongoing ImmuneRACE study (first 160 participants) plus 1,254 subjects from 6 global collaborators. A de-identified subject ID, COVID-19 status, age in years and sex were almost always included in the sample metadata. The paper as a whole reports these results and caveats: How much clinical and demographic metadata was included differed by source and by participant, and the metadata was provided uncurated.

The TCR sequence derives from a man aged 50 or older with acute or convalescent COVID-19. The specimen sequenced was peripheral blood. This receptor chain uses TRBV7-3 and TRBJ2-2; 7 junctional bases match TRBD1. Here the CDR3 is given as CASSLGQRNTGELFF. The base sequence is TGTGCCAGCAGCCTGGGACAGCGGAACACCGGGGAGCTGTTTTTT.